This TCR beta chain is drawn from a study of blood T cell repertoires in COVID-19. Authors' methods: The authors estimated nucleated cell counts from reference gene primer amplification. Some clones are missing from TCRdb's copy, which holds only in-frame ones; the method was immunoSEQ multiplex PCR. V and J calls and clone size are as listed in that table; D and trimming were resolved from the DNA. The sample yields roughly 130,000 clones, about 87% seen once. Trimming pared 0 bases from V and 7 bases from J, leaving 5 bases between. CDR1 SGDLS and CDR2 YYNGEE come from the germline V gene. This CDR3 region has 12 residues.

The V gene is TRBV9, the J gene TRBJ1-5; D not resolved. The source of this sequence is a man in his 60s with active or convalescent COVID-19. Material for sequencing was peripheral blood. The CDR3 DNA is TGTGCCAGCAGCGTAGGAGGCCAGCCCCAGCATTTT. This codes for CASSVGGQPQHF.